At least ten counts were recorded for the clone carrying this TCR beta chain. The sample is drawn from a study of T-cell reconstitution after alpha-beta-depleted transplantation in children. Unique molecular identifiers were incorporated into the prepared TCRbeta library. One entry per CDR3 protein results from TCRdb running MiXCR on the PCR reads. In the table there are about 400,000 distinct CDR3 sequences, roughly 13% of which are singletons. This CDR3 spans 12 amino acids. V was trimmed by 2 bases and J by 7 bases, leaving 5 bases between them. This clonotype originated in a human donor who donated a stem cell graft to a child with Fanconi anemia. The sequences come from PBMCs, collected from the stem cell graft. The V gene is TRBV12-3 or TRBV12-4, the J gene TRBJ2-2, with unresolved D. CDR3 sequence: CASSLRVGELFF. The CDR3 region has the DNA TGTGCCAGCAGTTTACGGGTCGGGGAGCTGTTTTTT.